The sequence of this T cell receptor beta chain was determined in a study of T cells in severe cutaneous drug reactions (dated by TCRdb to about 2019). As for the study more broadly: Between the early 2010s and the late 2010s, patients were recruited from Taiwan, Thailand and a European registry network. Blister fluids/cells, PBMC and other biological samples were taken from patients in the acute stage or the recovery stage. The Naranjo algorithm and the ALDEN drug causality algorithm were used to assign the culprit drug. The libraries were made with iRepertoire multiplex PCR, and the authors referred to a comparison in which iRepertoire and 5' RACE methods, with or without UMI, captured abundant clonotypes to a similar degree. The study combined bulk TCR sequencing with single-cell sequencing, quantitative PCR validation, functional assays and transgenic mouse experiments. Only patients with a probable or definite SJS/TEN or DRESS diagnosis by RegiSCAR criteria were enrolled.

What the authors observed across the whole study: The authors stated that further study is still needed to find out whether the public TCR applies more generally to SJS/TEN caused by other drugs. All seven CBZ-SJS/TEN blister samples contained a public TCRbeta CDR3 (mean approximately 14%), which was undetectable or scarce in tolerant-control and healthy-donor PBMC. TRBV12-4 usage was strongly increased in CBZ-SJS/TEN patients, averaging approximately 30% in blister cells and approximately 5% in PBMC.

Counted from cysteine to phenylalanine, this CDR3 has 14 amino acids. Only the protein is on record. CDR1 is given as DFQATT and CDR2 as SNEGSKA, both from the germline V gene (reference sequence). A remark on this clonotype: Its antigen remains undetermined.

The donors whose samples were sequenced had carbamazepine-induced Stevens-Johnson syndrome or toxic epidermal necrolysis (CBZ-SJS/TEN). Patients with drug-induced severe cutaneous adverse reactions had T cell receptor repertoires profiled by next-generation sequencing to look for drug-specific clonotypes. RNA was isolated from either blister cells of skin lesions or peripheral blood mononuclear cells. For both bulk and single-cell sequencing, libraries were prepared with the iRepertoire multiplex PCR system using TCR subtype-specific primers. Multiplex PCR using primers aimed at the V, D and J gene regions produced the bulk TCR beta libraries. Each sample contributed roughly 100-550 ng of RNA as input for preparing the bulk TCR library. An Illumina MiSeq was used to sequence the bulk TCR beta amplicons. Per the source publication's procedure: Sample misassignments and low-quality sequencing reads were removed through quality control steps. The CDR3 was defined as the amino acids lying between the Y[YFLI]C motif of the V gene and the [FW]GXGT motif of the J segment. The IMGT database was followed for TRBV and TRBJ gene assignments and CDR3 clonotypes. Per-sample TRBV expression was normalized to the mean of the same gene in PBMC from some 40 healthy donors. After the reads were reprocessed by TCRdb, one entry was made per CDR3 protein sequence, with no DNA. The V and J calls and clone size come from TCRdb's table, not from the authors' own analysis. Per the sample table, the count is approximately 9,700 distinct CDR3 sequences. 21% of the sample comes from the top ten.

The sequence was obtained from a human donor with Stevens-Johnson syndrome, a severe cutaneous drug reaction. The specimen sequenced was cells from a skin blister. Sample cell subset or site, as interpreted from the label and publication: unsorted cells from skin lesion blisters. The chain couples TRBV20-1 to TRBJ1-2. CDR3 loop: CSARVRQTNYGYTF.